This record concerns one T cell receptor (beta chain) sequence. What it binds is not known. The germline V gene encodes CDR1 MNHEY and CDR2 SVGAGI. Trimming cost V 4 bases and J 8 bases; bases outside gene matches: 6. This CDR3 has 13 amino acids. This entry belongs to a study of T cell responses to AZD1222 COVID-19 vaccine. General study findings and limits: Baseline seropositives among AZD1222 recipients totaled only five to seven. Mapped onto spike, vaccine-associated CD4 TCRs spanned it and were dominant at 160-218 and 743-854. Clonal diversity was possibly underestimated, and the donors were mostly white British, with more females. No day 14 peak samples; only post-peak repertoires were characterized.

The method was immunoSEQ multiplex PCR; TCRdb's version includes in-frame clones alone and lacks a portion of them. The sample lists 110,000 or so clones; approximately 90% were seen once. This sequence joins TRBV6-5 and TRBJ1-2; TRBD1 matches 8 bases. The receptor's source is an adult who received the AZD1222 COVID-19 vaccine. The sequences come from peripheral blood, collected 28 days after the second AZD1222 dose. Here the CDR3 reads CASSFRTGQGYTF. In nucleotides, the CDR3 is TGTGCCAGCAGTTTCCGGACAGGGCAGGGCTACACCTTC.